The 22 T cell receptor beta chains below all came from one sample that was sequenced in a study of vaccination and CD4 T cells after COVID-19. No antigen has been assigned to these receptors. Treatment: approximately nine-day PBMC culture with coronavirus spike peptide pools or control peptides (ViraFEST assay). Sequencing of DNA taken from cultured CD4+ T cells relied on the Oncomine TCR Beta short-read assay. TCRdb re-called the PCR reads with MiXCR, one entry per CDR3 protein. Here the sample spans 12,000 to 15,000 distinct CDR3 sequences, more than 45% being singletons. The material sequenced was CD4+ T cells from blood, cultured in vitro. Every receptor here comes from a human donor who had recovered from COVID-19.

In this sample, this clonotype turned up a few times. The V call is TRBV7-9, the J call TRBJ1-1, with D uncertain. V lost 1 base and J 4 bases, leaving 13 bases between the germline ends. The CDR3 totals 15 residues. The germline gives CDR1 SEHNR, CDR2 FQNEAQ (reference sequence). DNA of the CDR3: TGTGCCAGCAGCTTAGGGGTAGGGAGAGGCACTGAAGCTTTCTTT. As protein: CASSLGVGRGTEAFF.

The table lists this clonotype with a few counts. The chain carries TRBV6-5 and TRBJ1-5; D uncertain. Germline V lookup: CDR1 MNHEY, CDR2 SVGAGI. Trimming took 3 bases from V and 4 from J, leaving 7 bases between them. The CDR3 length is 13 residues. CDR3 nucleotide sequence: TGTGCCAGCAGTTATCGGACGAATCAGCCCCAGCATTTT. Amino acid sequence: CASSYRTNQPQHF.

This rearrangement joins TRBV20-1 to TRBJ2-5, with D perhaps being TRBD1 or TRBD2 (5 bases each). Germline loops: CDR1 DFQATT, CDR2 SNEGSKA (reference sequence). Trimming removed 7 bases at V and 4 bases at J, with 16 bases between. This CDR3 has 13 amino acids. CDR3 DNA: TGCAGTGTTACGGGTGGGGGTTTAGAGACCCAGTACTTC. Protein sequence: CSVTGGGLETQYF.

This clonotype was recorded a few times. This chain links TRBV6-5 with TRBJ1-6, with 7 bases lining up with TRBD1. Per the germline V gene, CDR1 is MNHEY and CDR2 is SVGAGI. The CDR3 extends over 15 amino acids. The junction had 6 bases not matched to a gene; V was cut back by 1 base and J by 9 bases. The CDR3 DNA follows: TGTGCCAGCAGTTACTGGCAGGGGGGAAGTTCACCCCTCCACTTT. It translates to CASSYWQGGSSPLHF.

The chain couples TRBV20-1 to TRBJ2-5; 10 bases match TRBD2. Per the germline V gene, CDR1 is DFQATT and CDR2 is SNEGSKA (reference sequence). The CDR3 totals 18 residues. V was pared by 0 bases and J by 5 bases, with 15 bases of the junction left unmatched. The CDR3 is CSARDRRGLAGVGETQYF. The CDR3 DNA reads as TGCAGTGCTAGAGATAGGAGAGGGCTAGCGGGAGTTGGTGAGACCCAGTACTTC.

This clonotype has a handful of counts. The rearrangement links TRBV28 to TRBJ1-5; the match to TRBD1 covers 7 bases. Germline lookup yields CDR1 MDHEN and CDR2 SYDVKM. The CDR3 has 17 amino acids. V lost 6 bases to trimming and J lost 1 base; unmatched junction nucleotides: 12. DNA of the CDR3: TGTGCCAGCAGCCCCCCTAGACAGGGTTTAAGCAATCAGCCCCAGCATTTT. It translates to CASSPPRQGLSNQPQHF.

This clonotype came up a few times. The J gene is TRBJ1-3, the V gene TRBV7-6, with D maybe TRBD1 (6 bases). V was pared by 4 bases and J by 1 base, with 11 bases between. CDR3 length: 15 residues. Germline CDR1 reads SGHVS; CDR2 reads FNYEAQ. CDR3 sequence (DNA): TGTGCCAGCAGCTATGAAACAGGGTCTGGAAACACCATATATTTT. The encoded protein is CASSYETGSGNTIYF.

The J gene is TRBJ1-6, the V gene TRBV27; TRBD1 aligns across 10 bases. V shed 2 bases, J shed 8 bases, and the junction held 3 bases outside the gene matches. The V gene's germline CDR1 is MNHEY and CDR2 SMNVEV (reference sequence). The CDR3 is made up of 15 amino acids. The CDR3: CASSLGTGEYSPLHF. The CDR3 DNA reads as TGTGCCAGCAGTTTAGGGACAGGGGAGTATTCACCCCTCCACTTT.

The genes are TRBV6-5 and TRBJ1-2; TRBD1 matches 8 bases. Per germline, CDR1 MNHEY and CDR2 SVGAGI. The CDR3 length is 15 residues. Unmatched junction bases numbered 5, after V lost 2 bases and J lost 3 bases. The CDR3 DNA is TGTGCCAGCAGTTACCGAAAACAGGGGGACTATGGCTACACCTTC. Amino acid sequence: CASSYRKQGDYGYTF.

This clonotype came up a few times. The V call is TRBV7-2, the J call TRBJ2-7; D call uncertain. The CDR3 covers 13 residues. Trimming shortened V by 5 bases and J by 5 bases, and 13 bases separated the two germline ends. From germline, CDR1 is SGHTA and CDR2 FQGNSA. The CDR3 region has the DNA TGTGCCAGCAGCCCCTTGGTCGCGCACGAGCAGTACTTC. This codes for CASSPLVAHEQYF.

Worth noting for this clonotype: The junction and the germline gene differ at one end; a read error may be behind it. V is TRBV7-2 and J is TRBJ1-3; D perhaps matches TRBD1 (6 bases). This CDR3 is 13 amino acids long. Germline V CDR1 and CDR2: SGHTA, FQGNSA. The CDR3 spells CASSLASRRDTRF. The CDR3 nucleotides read TGTGCCAGCAGCTTAGCCTCCCGCCGGGACACCCGTTTT.

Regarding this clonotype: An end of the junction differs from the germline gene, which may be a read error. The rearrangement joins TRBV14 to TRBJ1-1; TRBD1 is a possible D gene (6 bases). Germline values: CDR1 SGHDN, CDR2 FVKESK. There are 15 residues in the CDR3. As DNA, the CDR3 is TGTGCCGGCAGCCAAGGGAACAGGGCAAACACTGAAGCTTTCTTT. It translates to CAGSQGNRANTEAFF.

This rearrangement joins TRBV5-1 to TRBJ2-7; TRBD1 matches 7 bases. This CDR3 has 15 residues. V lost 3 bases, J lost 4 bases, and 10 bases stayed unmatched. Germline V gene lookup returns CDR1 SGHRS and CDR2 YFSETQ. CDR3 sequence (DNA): TGCGCCAGCAGCTCACACGGAGGCAGGGGGTACGAGCAGTACTTC. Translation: CASSSHGGRGYEQYF.

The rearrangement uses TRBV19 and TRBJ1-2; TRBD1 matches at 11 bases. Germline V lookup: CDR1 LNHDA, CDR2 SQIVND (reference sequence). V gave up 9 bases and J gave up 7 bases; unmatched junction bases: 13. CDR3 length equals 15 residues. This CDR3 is CASAGTGGGIGGYTF. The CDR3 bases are TGTGCCAGCGCCGGGACAGGGGGTGGGATTGGTGGCTACACCTTC.

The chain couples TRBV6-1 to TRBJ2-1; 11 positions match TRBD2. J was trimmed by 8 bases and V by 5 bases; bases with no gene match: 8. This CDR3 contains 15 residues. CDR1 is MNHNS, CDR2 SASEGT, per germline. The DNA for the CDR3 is TGTGCCAGCAGTCCCGGGACTAGCGGAGTCGATGAGCAGTTCTTC. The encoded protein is CASSPGTSGVDEQFF.

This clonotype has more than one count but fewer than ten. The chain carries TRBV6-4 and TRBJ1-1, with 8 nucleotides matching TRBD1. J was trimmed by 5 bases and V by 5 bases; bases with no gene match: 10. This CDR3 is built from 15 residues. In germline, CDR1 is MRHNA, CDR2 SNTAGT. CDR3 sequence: CASSTPRDRSTEAFF. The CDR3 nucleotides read TGTGCCAGCAGTACGCCCCGGGACAGGAGTACTGAAGCTTTCTTT.

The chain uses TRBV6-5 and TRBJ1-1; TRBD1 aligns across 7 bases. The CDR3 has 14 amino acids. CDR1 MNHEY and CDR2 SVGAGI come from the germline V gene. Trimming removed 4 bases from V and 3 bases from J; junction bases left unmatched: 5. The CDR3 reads CASSLTTGDTEAFF. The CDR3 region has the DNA TGTGCCAGCAGTTTGACCACAGGGGACACTGAAGCTTTCTTT.

CDR3 loop: CASSRVPRGIADTQYF. The CDR3 DNA reads TGTGCCAGCAGCCGGGTTCCGAGAGGGATCGCAGATACGCAGTATTTT. This sequence joins TRBV5-4 and TRBJ2-3, with a weak D call TRBD2 (5 bases). CDR1 is SGHNT and CDR2 is YYREEE in the germline V gene (reference sequence). The germline V and J ends were trimmed by 4 bases and 4 bases, with 19 bases remaining between them. CDR3 length: 16 amino acids.

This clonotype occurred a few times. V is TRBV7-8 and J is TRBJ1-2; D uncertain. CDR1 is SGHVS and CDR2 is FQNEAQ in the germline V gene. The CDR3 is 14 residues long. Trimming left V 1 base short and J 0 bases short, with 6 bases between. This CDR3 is CASSLDLANYGYTF. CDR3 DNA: TGTGCCAGCAGCTTAGACCTCGCTAACTATGGCTACACCTTC.

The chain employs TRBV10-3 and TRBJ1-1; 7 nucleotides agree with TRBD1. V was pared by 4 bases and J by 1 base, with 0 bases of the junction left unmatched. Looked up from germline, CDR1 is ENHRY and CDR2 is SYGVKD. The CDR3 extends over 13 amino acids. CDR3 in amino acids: CAISGQGNTEAFF. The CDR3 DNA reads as TGTGCCATCAGTGGACAGGGGAACACTGAAGCTTTCTTT.

CDR3 in amino acids: CASSLGALETQYF. The CDR3 nucleotides read TGTGCCAGCAGCTTGGGGGCGCTAGAGACCCAGTACTTC. This sequence joins TRBV5-8 and TRBJ2-5, with D hard to call. Trimming cost V 0 bases and J 4 bases, with 7 bases left between them. This CDR3 is built from 13 residues. CDR1 SGHTS and CDR2 YDEGEE come from the germline V gene.

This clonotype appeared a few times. CDR3 protein: CASSRGQIANTEAFF. CDR3 coding DNA: TGTGCCAGCAGTAGAGGACAGATCGCGAACACTGAAGCTTTCTTT. The V gene is TRBV6-1, the J gene TRBJ1-1; TRBD1 might be the D (6 bases). CDR1 MNHNS and CDR2 SASEGT come from the germline V gene. The V end lost 5 bases, the J end lost 1 base, and 14 bases lay between the germline ends. The CDR3 is made up of 15 amino acids.